These 10 T cell receptor beta chains were all obtained from the same sample, sequenced in a study of blood T cell repertoires in COVID-19. Some clones are missing from TCRdb's copy, which holds only in-frame ones; the method was immunoSEQ multiplex PCR. The table has about 220,000 clones, 84% seen once; the top ten hold roughly 3%. Input material: peripheral blood. The receptors derive from a woman under 40 who had recovered from COVID-19.

This sequence joins TRBV27 and TRBJ2-7; D may be TRBD1 (5 bases). CDR3 length: 14 amino acids. Trimming removed 5 bases at V and 4 bases at J, with 15 bases between. Germline values: CDR1 MNHEY, CDR2 SMNVEV (reference sequence). CDR3 amino acids: CASSHRVQEYEQYF. The CDR3 nucleotides read TGTGCCAGCAGTCATCGGGTACAGGAGTACGAGCAGTACTTC.

The rearrangement uses TRBV3-1 (or the pseudogene TRBV3-2) and TRBJ2-7; 8 bases match TRBD1. The CDR3 has 14 residues. J gave up 3 bases and V 4 bases, and 5 bases lay outside the gene matches. Germline lookup yields CDR1 LGHDT and CDR2 YNNKEL (reference sequence). CDR3: CASSRQGLGYEQYF. The CDR3 DNA is TGTGCCAGCAGCCGACAGGGGTTGGGCTACGAGCAGTACTTC.

The J gene is TRBJ1-3, the V gene TRBV6-6; 7 nucleotides match TRBD1. V gave up 5 bases and J gave up 5 bases; unmatched junction bases: 6. This CDR3 contains 14 residues. CDR1 and CDR2 from the germline V gene are MNHNY and SVGAGI (reference sequence). CDR3 residues: CASSPDRERNTIYF. CDR3 DNA sequence: TGTGCCAGCAGTCCCGACAGGGAAAGAAACACCATATATTTT.

The chain couples TRBV28 to TRBJ1-2; no definite D call. The germline gives CDR1 MDHEN, CDR2 SYDVKM. V was trimmed by 3 bases and J by 7 bases, leaving 9 bases between them. The CDR3 contains 12 residues. Here the CDR3 reads CASSFTLFGYTF. The CDR3 region has the DNA TGTGCCAGCAGTTTCACTCTGTTTGGCTACACCTTC.

The chain links TRBV2 to TRBJ2-1, with 9 bases that match TRBD1. The CDR3 covers 14 residues. CDR1 is SNHLY, CDR2 FYNNEI, per germline. With 1 base clipped from V and 6 bases from J, the junction kept 1 base outside the gene matches. The CDR3 DNA follows: TGTGCCAGCAGTGAAGAGACAGGGGGCAATGAGCAGTTCTTC. Translation: CASSEETGGNEQFF.

The V gene is TRBV6-5, the J gene TRBJ1-6, with no clear D. Trimming took 8 bases from V and 4 from J, leaving 9 bases between them. CDR1 MNHEY and CDR2 SVGAGI come from the germline V gene. The CDR3 is 13 residues long. For the CDR3, the DNA is TGTGCCAGCCGCCAGACATATAATTCACCCCTCCACTTT. The encoded protein is CASRQTYNSPLHF.

The chain recombines TRBV5-1 with TRBJ1-3; 8 bases fit TRBD1. V lost 1 base to trimming and J lost 1 base; unmatched junction nucleotides: 10. The CDR3 covers 18 residues. The germline gives CDR1 SGHRS, CDR2 YFSETQ. CDR3 in DNA: TGCGCCAGCAGCTTGAGTTGGACAGGGCAGGAGTCTGGAAACACCATATATTTT. Translated: CASSLSWTGQESGNTIYF.

The gene calls are TRBV24-1 and TRBJ1-1; D call uncertain. CDR3 length: 12 amino acids. Trimming cost V 7 bases and J 3 bases, with 8 bases left between them. Germline V lookup: CDR1 KGHDR, CDR2 SFDVKD. The CDR3 sequence: CATSDGYTEAFF. DNA for the CDR3: TGTGCCACCAGCGACGGGTACACTGAAGCTTTCTTT.

V usage is TRBV7-2 and J usage is TRBJ2-2; 7 positions match TRBD2. CDR1 is SGHTA and CDR2 is FQGNSA in the germline V gene. The V segment lost 5 bases and the J segment 6 bases; nucleotides outside the gene matches: 6. The CDR3 is 14 residues long. The CDR3 reads CASSPQLASGELFF. The CDR3 DNA reads as TGTGCCAGCAGCCCACAACTAGCGTCCGGGGAGCTGTTTTTT.

V is TRBV27 and J is TRBJ2-7, with 15 nucleotides matching TRBD2. Germline CDR1 reads MNHEY; CDR2 reads SMNVEV (reference sequence). This CDR3 region has 17 residues. With 3 bases clipped from V and 2 bases from J, the junction kept 5 bases outside the gene matches. In nucleotides, the CDR3 is TGTGCCAGCAGTTTCCGAGGACTAGCGGGAGGGACCTACGAGCAGTACTTC. Protein product: CASSFRGLAGGTYEQYF.